The present T cell receptor (beta chain) was sequenced within a study of T cells in Graves' hyperthyroidism and ophthalmopathy. Study overall: At the time of initial diagnosis and before any treatment, peripheral blood was collected. Study-level results: Blood held most thyroid clonotypes expanded above 0.001 frequency.

The germline V and J ends were trimmed by 0 bases and 11 bases, with 14 bases remaining between them. CDR3 length: 13 amino acids. The V gene's germline CDR1 is SGHRS and CDR2 YFSETQ. There were TCR beta CDR3 regions amplified from RNA transcripts. HTBI primers drove first-round RT-PCR of the TCR CDR3. TCRdb re-called the multiplex PCR reads through MiXCR, storing one row per CDR3 protein. The repertoire holds approximately 700,000 distinct CDR3 sequences, with roughly 17% as singletons. This clonotype was seen more than once but under ten times. Its target is not known. Fresh peripheral blood, 9.5 to 10 ml of it, supplied the PBMCs.

Material: blood. The clonotype was recovered from a man aged 18 to 35 with Graves' hyperthyroidism. The chain has TRBV5-1 and TRBJ1-2, with a tentative D call TRBD1 (5 bases). CDR3 loop: CASSLETKGTYTF. The CDR3 coding sequence is TGCGCCAGCAGCTTGGAGACGAAAGGGACGTACACCTTC. Filled out from reference TRBV5-1 and TRBJ1-2, the complete variable domain reads KAGVTQTPRYLIKTRGQQVTLSCSPISGHRSVSWYQQTPGQGLQFLFEYFSETQRNKGNFPGRFSGRQFSNSRSEMNVSTLELGDSALYLCASSLETKGTYTFGSGTRLTVV.